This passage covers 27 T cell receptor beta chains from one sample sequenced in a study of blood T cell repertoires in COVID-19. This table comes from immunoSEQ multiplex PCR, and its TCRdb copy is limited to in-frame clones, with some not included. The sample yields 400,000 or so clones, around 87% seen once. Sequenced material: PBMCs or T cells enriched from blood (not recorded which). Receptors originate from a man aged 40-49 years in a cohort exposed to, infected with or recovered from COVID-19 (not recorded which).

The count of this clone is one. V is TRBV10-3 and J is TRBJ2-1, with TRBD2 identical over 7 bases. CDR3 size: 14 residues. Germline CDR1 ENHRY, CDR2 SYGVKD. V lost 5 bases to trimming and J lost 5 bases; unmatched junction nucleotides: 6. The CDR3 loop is CAISQAGPNNEQFF. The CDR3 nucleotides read TGTGCCATCAGTCAAGCGGGGCCTAACAATGAGCAGTTCTTC.

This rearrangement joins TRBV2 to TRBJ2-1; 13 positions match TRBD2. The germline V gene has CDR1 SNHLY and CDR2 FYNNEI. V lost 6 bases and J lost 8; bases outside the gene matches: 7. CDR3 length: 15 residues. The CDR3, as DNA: TGTGCCAGCAGGGTACTAGCGGGAGGGAATTATGAGCAGTTCTTC. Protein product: CASRVLAGGNYEQFF. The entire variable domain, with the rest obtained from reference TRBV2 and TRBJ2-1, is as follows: EPEVTQTPSHQVTQMGQEVILRCVPISNHLYFYWYRQILGQKVEFLVSFYNNEISEKSEIFDDQFSVERPDGSNFTLKIRSTKLEDSAMYFCASRVLAGGNYEQFFGPGTRLTVL.

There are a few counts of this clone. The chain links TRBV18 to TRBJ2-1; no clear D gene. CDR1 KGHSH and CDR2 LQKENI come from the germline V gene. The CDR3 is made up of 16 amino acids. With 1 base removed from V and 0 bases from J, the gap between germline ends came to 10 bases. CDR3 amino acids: CASSPLVFSSYNEQFF. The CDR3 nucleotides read TGTGCCAGCTCACCACTGGTCTTCAGCTCCTACAATGAGCAGTTCTTC.

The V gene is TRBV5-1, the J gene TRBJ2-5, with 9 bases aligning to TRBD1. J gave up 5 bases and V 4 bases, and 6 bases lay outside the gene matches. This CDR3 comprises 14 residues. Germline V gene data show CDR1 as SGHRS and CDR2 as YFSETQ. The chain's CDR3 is CASSMTGGVETQYF. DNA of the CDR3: TGCGCCAGCAGCATGACAGGGGGGGTGGAGACCCAGTACTTC.

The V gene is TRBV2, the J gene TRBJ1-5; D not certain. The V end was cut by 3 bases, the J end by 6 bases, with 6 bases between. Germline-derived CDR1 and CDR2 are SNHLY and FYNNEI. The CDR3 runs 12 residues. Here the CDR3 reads CASSDWAQPQHF. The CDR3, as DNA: TGTGCCAGCAGTGATTGGGCTCAGCCCCAGCATTTT.

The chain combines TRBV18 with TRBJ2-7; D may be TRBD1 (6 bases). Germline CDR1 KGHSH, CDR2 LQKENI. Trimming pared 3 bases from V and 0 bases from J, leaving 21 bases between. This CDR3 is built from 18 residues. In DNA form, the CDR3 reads TGTGCCAGCTCACCCGGGACATCTACTAGGAGGAGCTCCTACGAGCAGTACTTC. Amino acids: CASSPGTSTRRSSYEQYF.

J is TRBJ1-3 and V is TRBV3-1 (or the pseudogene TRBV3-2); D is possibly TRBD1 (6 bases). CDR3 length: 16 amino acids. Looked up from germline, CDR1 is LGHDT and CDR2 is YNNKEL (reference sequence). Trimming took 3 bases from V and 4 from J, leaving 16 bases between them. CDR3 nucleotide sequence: TGTGCCAGCAGCCATAAGTCAGGGGCGGGCGGAAACACCATATATTTT. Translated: CASSHKSGAGGNTIYF.

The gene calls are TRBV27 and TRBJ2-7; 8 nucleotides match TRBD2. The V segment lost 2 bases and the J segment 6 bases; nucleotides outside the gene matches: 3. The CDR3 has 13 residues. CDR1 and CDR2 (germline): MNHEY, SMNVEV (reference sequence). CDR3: CASSLRSGSEQYF. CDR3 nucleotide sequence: TGTGCCAGCAGTTTAAGGAGCGGGAGCGAGCAGTACTTC.

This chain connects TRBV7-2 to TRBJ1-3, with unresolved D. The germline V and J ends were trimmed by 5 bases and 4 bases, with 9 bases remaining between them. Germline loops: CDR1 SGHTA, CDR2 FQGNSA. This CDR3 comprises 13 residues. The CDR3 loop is CASSAEQGNTIYF. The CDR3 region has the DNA TGTGCCAGCAGCGCAGAACAGGGAAACACCATATATTTT.

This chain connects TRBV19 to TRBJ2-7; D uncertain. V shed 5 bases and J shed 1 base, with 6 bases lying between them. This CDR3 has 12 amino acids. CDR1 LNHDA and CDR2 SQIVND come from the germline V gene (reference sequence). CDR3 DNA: TGTGCCAGTAGTGGCCGATCCTACGAGCAGTACTTC. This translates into CASSGRSYEQYF.

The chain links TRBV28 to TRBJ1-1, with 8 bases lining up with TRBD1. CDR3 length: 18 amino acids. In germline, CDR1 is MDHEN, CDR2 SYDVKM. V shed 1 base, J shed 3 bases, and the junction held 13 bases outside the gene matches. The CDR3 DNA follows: TGTGCCAGCAGTTTATTGTCAGGGGGCTATGCCTCGCACACTGAAGCTTTCTTT. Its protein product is CASSLLSGGYASHTEAFF.

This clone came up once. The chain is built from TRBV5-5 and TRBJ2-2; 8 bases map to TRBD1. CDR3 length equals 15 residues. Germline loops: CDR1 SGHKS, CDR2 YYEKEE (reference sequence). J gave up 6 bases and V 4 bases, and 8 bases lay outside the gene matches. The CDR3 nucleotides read TGTGCCAGCAGCCCTCAGGGGGCGATCCCCGGGGAGCTGTTTTTT. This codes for CASSPQGAIPGELFF.

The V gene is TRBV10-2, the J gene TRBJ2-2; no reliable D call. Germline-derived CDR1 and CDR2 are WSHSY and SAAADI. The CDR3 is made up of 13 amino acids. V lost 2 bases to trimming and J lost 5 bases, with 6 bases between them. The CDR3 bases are TGCGCCAGCAGTGAGCAGGCTACCGGGGAGCTGTTTTTT. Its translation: CASSEQATGELFF.

The CDR3 loop reads CASSLSPLDNEQFF. The CDR3 coding sequence is TGTGCCAGCAGCCTTTCCCCCCTCGACAATGAGCAGTTCTTC. The chain employs TRBV3-1 (or the pseudogene TRBV3-2) and TRBJ2-1; D is undetermined. Germline CDR1 is LGHDT and CDR2 is YNNKEL (reference sequence). The CDR3 loop spans 14 amino acids. V lost 4 bases, J lost 5 bases, and 12 bases lay in between.

CDR3 bases: TGTGCCAGCTCACCGTTGGGACTAGCTGCCGATACGCAGTATTTT. This gives the protein CASSPLGLAADTQYF. V gene TRBV18 combines with J gene TRBJ2-3; 9 bases agree with TRBD2. V was pared by 3 bases and J by 6 bases, with 7 bases of the junction left unmatched. Germline loops: CDR1 KGHSH, CDR2 LQKENI. The CDR3 loop spans 15 amino acids.

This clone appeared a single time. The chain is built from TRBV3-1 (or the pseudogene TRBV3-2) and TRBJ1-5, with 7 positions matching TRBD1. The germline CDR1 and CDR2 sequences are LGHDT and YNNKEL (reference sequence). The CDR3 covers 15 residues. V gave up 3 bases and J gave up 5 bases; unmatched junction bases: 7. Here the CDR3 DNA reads TGTGCCAGCAGCCAGCGTCAGGGGGGAGATCAGCCCCAGCATTTT. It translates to CASSQRQGGDQPQHF.

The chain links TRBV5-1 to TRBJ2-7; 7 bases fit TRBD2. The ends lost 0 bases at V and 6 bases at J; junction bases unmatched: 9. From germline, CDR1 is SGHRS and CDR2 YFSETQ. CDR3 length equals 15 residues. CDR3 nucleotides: TGCGCCAGCAGCTTGGTGGATCCCAGGGAGGGCGAGCAGTACTTC. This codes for CASSLVDPREGEQYF.

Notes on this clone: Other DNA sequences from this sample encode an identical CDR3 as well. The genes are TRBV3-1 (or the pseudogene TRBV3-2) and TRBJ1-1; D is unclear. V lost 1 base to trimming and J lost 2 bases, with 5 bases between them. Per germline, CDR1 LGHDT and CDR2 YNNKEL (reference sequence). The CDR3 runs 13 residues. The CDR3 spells CASSQGRNTEAFF. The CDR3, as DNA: TGTGCCAGCAGCCAAGGGAGAAACACTGAAGCTTTCTTT.

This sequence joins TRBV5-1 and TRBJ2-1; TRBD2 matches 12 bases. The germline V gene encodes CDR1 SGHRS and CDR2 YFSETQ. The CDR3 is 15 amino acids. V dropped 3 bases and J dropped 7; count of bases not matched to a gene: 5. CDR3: CASSYRTSGTNEQFF. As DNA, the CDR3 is TGCGCCAGCAGCTACCGGACTAGCGGGACGAATGAGCAGTTCTTC.

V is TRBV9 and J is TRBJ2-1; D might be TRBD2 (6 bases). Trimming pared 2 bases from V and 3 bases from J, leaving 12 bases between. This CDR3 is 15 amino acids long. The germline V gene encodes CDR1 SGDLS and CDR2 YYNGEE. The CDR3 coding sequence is TGTGCCAGCAGCGTTACCGGGACTCTCTACAATGAGCAGTTCTTC. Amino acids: CASSVTGTLYNEQFF.

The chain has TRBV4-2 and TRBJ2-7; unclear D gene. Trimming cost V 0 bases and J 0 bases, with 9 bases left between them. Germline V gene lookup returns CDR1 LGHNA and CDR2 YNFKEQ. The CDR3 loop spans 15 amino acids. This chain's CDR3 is CASSQDQSSSYEQYF. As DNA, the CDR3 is TGTGCCAGCAGCCAAGATCAATCGAGCTCCTACGAGCAGTACTTC.

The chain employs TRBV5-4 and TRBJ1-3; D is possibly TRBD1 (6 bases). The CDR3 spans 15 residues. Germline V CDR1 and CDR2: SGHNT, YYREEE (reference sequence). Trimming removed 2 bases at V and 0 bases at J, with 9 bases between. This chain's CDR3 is CASSFDRSSGNTIYF. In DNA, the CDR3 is TGTGCCAGCAGCTTTGACAGGAGCTCTGGAAACACCATATATTTT.

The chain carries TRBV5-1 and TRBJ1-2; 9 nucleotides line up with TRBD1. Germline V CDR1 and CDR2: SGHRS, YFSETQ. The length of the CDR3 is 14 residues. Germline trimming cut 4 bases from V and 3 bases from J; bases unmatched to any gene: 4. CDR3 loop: CASSEGTGYYGYTF. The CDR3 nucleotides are TGCGCCAGCAGCGAGGGGACAGGGTACTATGGCTACACCTTC.

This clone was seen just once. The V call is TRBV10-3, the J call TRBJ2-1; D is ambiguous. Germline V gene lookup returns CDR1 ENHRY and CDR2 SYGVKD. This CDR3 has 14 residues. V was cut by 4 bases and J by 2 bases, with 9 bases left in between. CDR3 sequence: CAISARIPYNEQFF. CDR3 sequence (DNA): TGTGCCATCAGTGCTAGAATACCCTACAATGAGCAGTTCTTC.

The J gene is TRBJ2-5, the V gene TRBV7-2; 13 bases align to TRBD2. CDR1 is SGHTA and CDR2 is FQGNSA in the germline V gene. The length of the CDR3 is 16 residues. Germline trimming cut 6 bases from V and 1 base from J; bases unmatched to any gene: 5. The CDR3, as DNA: TGTGCCAGCAGGGGGGGACTAGCGGGAAGCCAAGAGACCCAGTACTTC. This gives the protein CASRGGLAGSQETQYF.

DNA of the CDR3: TGTGCCAGTAGTTTACCGGGACAGGGTTACGAGCAGTACTTC. It translates to CASSLPGQGYEQYF. The chain recombines TRBV19 with TRBJ2-7; 9 bases align to TRBD1. The CDR3 runs 14 residues. CDR1 LNHDA and CDR2 SQIVND come from the germline V gene (reference sequence). Trimming removed 5 bases from V and 4 bases from J; junction bases left unmatched: 6.

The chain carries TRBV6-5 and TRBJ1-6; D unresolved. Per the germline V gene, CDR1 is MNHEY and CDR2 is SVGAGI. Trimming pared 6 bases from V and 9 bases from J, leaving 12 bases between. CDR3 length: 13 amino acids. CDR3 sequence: CASRYGHGSPLHF. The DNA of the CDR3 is TGTGCCAGCAGATACGGGCATGGTTCACCCCTCCACTTT.